This entry lists 28 T cell receptor beta chains sequenced from one sample in a study of Ad26.COV2.S vaccination and SARS-CoV-2 variants. Measured with immunoSEQ multiplex PCR; TCRdb has only the in-frame clones, and not every one. The sample holds 350,000 to 400,000 clones, approximately 89% seen once. Treatment reported: some 20 received Ad26.COV2.S at low or high dose, single or two shots; 5 received placebo; per-sample allocation not given. Following the first vaccine or placebo injection, samples were taken on day 63. The sample here was peripheral blood, taken in a trial of Ad26.COV2.S vaccine versus placebo. The receptors here all came from a person aged 18-60 years who received the Ad26.COV2.S COVID-19 vaccine or a placebo.

CDR3 bases: TGTGCCAGCAGGCAGGGGGCCGAGCAGTACTTC. Its protein is CASRQGAEQYF. The V call is TRBV2, the J call TRBJ2-7; 8 positions match TRBD1. The CDR3 spans 11 residues. The junction had 1 base not matched to a gene; V was cut back by 6 bases and J by 6 bases. Germline values: CDR1 SNHLY, CDR2 FYNNEI. Variable domain in full (rest from reference TRBV2 and TRBJ2-7): EPEVTQTPSHQVTQMGQEVILRCVPISNHLYFYWYRQILGQKVEFLVSFYNNEISEKSEIFDDQFSVERPDGSNFTLKIRSTKLEDSAMYFCASRQGAEQYFGPGTRLTVT.

The chain combines TRBV27 with TRBJ1-4; tentative D call: TRBD1 (6 bases). Germline CDR1 reads MNHEY; CDR2 reads SMNVEV (reference sequence). Trimming stripped 6 bases from V and 8 bases from J, with 22 bases between. The CDR3 loop spans 16 amino acids. CDR3 DNA sequence: TGTGCCAGCAGCATAACAGGGATCTACTCGGGGGAAAAACTGTTTTTT. As protein: CASSITGIYSGEKLFF.

This clone was picked up a small number of times. The rearrangement uses TRBV7-9 and TRBJ2-7, with 7 bases that match TRBD2. The CDR3 loop spans 17 amino acids. The junction had 15 bases not matched to a gene; V was cut back by 5 bases and J by 2 bases. In germline, CDR1 is SEHNR, CDR2 FQNEAQ (reference sequence). The CDR3 region has the DNA TGTGCCAGCAGCCGCCTCGTTTCGAGCGGGATGCCCTACGAGCAGTACTTC. It translates to CASSRLVSSGMPYEQYF. The full variable domain, its missing parts supplied by reference TRBV7-9 and TRBJ2-7, is DTGVSQNPRHKITKRGQNVTFRCDPISEHNRLYWYRQTLGQGPEFLTYFQNEAQLEKSRLLSDRFSAERPKGSFSTLEIQRTEQGDSAMYLCASSRLVSSGMPYEQYFGPGTRLTVT.

The V and J genes are TRBV7-8 and TRBJ2-7, with 13 positions matching TRBD2. The CDR3 has 17 residues. The germline CDR1 and CDR2 sequences are SGHVS and FQNEAQ. V dropped 5 bases and J dropped 0; count of bases not matched to a gene: 7. CDR3 bases: TGTGCCAGCAGCAGGACTAGCGGGAGTCTCATCTCCTACGAGCAGTACTTC. Translated: CASSRTSGSLISYEQYF.

This chain uses TRBV28 with TRBJ2-2; D remains ambiguous. CDR1 and CDR2 from the germline V gene are MDHEN and SYDVKM. This CDR3 is 13 amino acids long. V lost 5 bases, J lost 7 bases, and 11 bases lay in between. Here the CDR3 DNA reads TGTGCCAGCAGTCCTCACCTGTACGGGGAGCTGTTTTTT. Amino acids: CASSPHLYGELFF.

J is TRBJ1-4 and V is TRBV5-1; D uncertain. Trimming took off 3 bases at V and 4 bases at J, with 13 bases between the two ends. The CDR3 contains 15 residues. From germline, CDR1 is SGHRS and CDR2 YFSETQ. The chain's CDR3 is CASSSNSGINEKLFF. In DNA, the CDR3 is TGCGCCAGCAGCTCAAACAGTGGAATTAATGAAAAACTGTTTTTT.

The CDR3 nucleotides read TGTGCCAGCAGCCCGGAGACAGGGGGCTGGAATGAGCAGTTCTTC. Residues: CASSPETGGWNEQFF. The genes are TRBV5-4 and TRBJ2-1; 10 positions match TRBD1. The length of the CDR3 is 15 residues. V lost 4 bases to trimming and J lost 7 bases; unmatched junction nucleotides: 8. Looked up from germline, CDR1 is SGHNT and CDR2 is YYREEE (reference sequence).

The J gene is TRBJ2-7, the V gene TRBV28; 11 positions agree with TRBD2. The CDR3 has 12 residues. Germline trimming cut 2 bases from V and 12 bases from J; bases unmatched to any gene: 3. Germline assignment: CDR1 MDHEN and CDR2 SYDVKM. CDR3 amino acids: CASSLASGRTYF. CDR3 coding DNA: TGTGCCAGCAGTTTAGCTAGCGGGAGGACGTACTTC.

The CDR3 region has the DNA TGTGCCAGCGGGACAGGGGGCACAGATACGCAGTATTTT. Translated, it gives CASGTGGTDTQYF. The genes are TRBV6-6 and TRBJ2-3, with 10 nucleotides matching TRBD1. CDR3 size: 13 residues. Losses at the gene ends were 8 bases for V and 1 base for J; bases not matched to a gene: 0. From germline, CDR1 is MNHNY and CDR2 SVGAGI (reference sequence).

The J gene is TRBJ2-2, the V gene TRBV27, with 8 bases matching TRBD2. The length of the CDR3 is 16 residues. J was trimmed by 0 bases and V by 5 bases; bases with no gene match: 5. Germline V gives CDR1 MNHEY, CDR2 SMNVEV (reference sequence). CDR3 residues: CASSPSGRTNTGELFF. The CDR3 bases are TGTGCCAGCAGTCCAAGCGGGAGAACGAACACCGGGGAGCTGTTTTTT.

The CDR3 bases are TGCGCCAGCAGCCAAGTATTAGCGGGAGGTCCAGACCTCTACGAGCAGTACTTC. Translation gives CASSQVLAGGPDLYEQYF. The V call is TRBV4-1, the J call TRBJ2-7, with 10 nucleotides matching TRBD2. This CDR3 region has 18 residues. CDR1 and CDR2 (germline): MGHRA, YSYEKL. The junction had 12 bases not matched to a gene; V was cut back by 1 base and J by 3 bases.

The V call is TRBV24-1, the J call TRBJ2-3; maybe TRBD1 (5 bases). V lost 1 base and J lost 9, with 7 bases in between. CDR3 size: 12 residues. CDR1 and CDR2 from the germline V gene are KGHDR and SFDVKD. The CDR3 region is CATSDFDSTQYF. CDR3 nucleotide sequence: TGTGCCACCAGTGATTTTGACAGCACGCAGTATTTT.

The J gene is TRBJ2-5, the V gene TRBV11-3; 9 bases agree with TRBD1. V gave up 5 bases and J gave up 5 bases; unmatched junction bases: 9. The CDR3 has 15 amino acids. Germline V CDR1 and CDR2: SGHNT, YENEEA. The CDR3 reads CASSPGQGIRETQYF. The DNA of the CDR3 is TGTGCCAGCAGCCCGGGACAGGGTATTCGGGAGACCCAGTACTTC.

The J gene is TRBJ2-3, the V gene TRBV4-1, with 10 bases that match TRBD2. In germline, CDR1 is MGHRA, CDR2 YSYEKL. With V trimmed by 4 bases and J by 3 bases, 4 bases remained unmatched. This CDR3 region has 15 residues. The DNA for the CDR3 is TGCGCCAGCAGCCTCTCTAGCGGGAGTACAGATACGCAGTATTTT. Translating it yields CASSLSSGSTDTQYF.

This clone was observed a single time. The gene calls are TRBV28 and TRBJ2-1, with a weak D call TRBD2 (6 bases). The V end lost 6 bases, the J end lost 4 bases, and 10 bases lay between the germline ends. The CDR3 is 13 residues long. The germline gives CDR1 MDHEN, CDR2 SYDVKM. CDR3 in amino acids: CASSRLDYNEQFF. CDR3 in DNA: TGTGCCAGCAGCCGACTAGATTACAATGAGCAGTTCTTC.

V gene TRBV10-3 combines with J gene TRBJ2-1, with D tentatively TRBD1 or TRBD2 (5 bases each). V lost 7 bases and J 8 bases, leaving 18 bases between the germline ends. The CDR3 runs 14 residues. Germline assignment: CDR1 ENHRY and CDR2 SYGVKD. The CDR3 region is CAIKDTRGLDEQFF. The CDR3 DNA is TGTGCCATCAAAGATACTAGGGGCCTGGATGAGCAGTTCTTC.

The V call is TRBV3-1 (or the pseudogene TRBV3-2), the J call TRBJ2-1; 9 bases match TRBD2. V was clipped by 5 bases and J by 8 bases; unmatched bases: 7. This CDR3 has 14 amino acids. Germline V gene data show CDR1 as LGHDT and CDR2 as YNNKEL (reference sequence). DNA of the CDR3: TGTGCCAGCAGCAATAGCGGGAGTGCTGATGAGCAGTTCTTC. Amino acid sequence: CASSNSGSADEQFF.

The chain combines TRBV19 with TRBJ2-5; 7 bases are shared with TRBD2. V gave up 3 bases and J gave up 4 bases; unmatched junction bases: 5. Germline lookup yields CDR1 LNHDA and CDR2 SQIVND (reference sequence). This CDR3 comprises 14 residues. The CDR3 DNA reads as TGTGCCAGTAGTATCGGGGGAGGGCGAGAGACCCAGTACTTC. Its protein product is CASSIGGGRETQYF.

This clone was seen once. The CDR3 region has the DNA TGCGCCAGCAGTGATAGACAGGAATCATATTCCTACGAGCAGTACTTC. Protein sequence: CASSDRQESYSYEQYF. V and J are TRBV10-1 and TRBJ2-7; TRBD1 might be the D (6 bases). Germline assignment: CDR1 WNHNN and CDR2 SYGVQD (reference sequence). Trimming left V 3 bases short and J 1 base short, with 16 bases between. This CDR3 is built from 16 residues.

This clone appeared a single time. The junction does not match germline at one end; this may be a read error. The rearrangement joins TRBV7-7 to TRBJ2-5; 12 bases are shared with TRBD1. The CDR3 contains 16 residues. Germline V CDR1 and CDR2: SSHAT, FNYEAQ (reference sequence). CDR3 nucleotides: TGTGCTAGCAGCGACTCCGGGACAGGGGGCGGGGAGACCCAGTACTTC. Its protein product is CASSDSGTGGGETQYF. Combining the CDR3 with reference TRBV7-7 and TRBJ2-5 gives the whole variable domain GAGVSQSPRYKVTKRGQDVTLRCDPISSHATLYWYQQALGQGPEFLTYFNYEAQPDKSGLPSDRFSAERPEGSISTLTIQRTEQRDSAMYRCASSDSGTGGGETQYFGPGTRLLVL.

This clone was seen a few times. The chain employs TRBV5-4 and TRBJ2-7; D call uncertain. The CDR3 runs to 14 residues. Germline V gene lookup returns CDR1 SGHNT and CDR2 YYREEE (reference sequence). V lost 0 bases and J lost 2, with 9 bases in between. CDR3 sequence reads: CASSLGPATYEQYF. The CDR3 DNA is TGTGCCAGCAGCTTGGGACCGGCGACCTACGAGCAGTACTTC.

This clone was recorded once. The rearrangement links TRBV7-2 to TRBJ2-3, with D perhaps TRBD2 (5 bases). CDR3 length equals 17 residues. The V gene lost 1 base and the J gene lost 1 base, with 15 bases spanning the gap. From germline, CDR1 is SGHTA and CDR2 FQGNSA. The CDR3 nucleotides are TGTGCCAGCAGCTTAGGTCCCGTTAGGCGGGGCACAGATACGCAGTATTTT. It specifies CASSLGPVRRGTDTQYF.

This clone was seen a few times. The chain combines TRBV3-1 (or the pseudogene TRBV3-2) with TRBJ1-3, with D tentatively TRBD1 (6 bases). Germline CDR1 LGHDT, CDR2 YNNKEL (reference sequence). The CDR3 length is 15 residues. Trimming pared 2 bases from V and 4 bases from J, leaving 12 bases between. The CDR3 spells CASSQRGGVGNTIYF. In DNA form, the CDR3 reads TGTGCCAGCAGCCAAAGAGGGGGGGTCGGAAACACCATATATTTT.

The J gene is TRBJ2-2, the V gene TRBV7-3; 9 positions match TRBD2. CDR1 and CDR2 from the germline V gene are SGHTA and FQGTGA. The ends lost 0 bases at V and 8 bases at J; junction bases unmatched: 4. This CDR3 comprises 15 residues. CDR3: CASSLTSGSLGELFF. The CDR3 region has the DNA TGTGCCAGCAGCTTAACTAGCGGGAGTTTGGGGGAGCTGTTTTTT.

V is TRBV27 and J is TRBJ2-7, with D possibly being TRBD1 (6 bases). Trimming stripped 6 bases from V and 6 bases from J, with 18 bases between. The CDR3 consists of 14 residues. CDR1 is MNHEY and CDR2 is SMNVEV in the germline V gene (reference sequence). This CDR3 is CASRVAARGGEQYF. DNA of the CDR3: TGTGCCAGCAGGGTGGCCGCGCGAGGGGGCGAGCAGTACTTC.

This chain uses TRBV27 with TRBJ2-2, with D possibly matching TRBD2 (5 bases). The V end was cut by 5 bases, the J end by 6 bases, with 13 bases between. Germline CDR1 reads MNHEY; CDR2 reads SMNVEV (reference sequence). The CDR3 covers 14 residues. CDR3 sequence reads: CASSQTRFAGELFF. The CDR3 DNA is TGTGCCAGCAGTCAAACTAGATTCGCCGGGGAGCTGTTTTTT.

V is TRBV28 and J is TRBJ1-3; D is ambiguous. This CDR3 has 16 residues. V was cut by 5 bases and J by 0 bases, with 14 bases left in between. CDR1 and CDR2 from the germline V gene are MDHEN and SYDVKM. DNA of the CDR3: TGTGCCAGCAGTGTGATTTCCCAGATCTCTGGAAACACCATATATTTT. Its translation: CASSVISQISGNTIYF.

This rearrangement joins TRBV29-1 to TRBJ2-5; D call uncertain. The germline CDR1 and CDR2 sequences are SQVTM and ANQGSEA. With 7 bases removed from V and 4 bases from J, the gap between germline ends came to 13 bases. This CDR3 contains 12 residues. This chain's CDR3 is CSGSTSGETQYF. Written as DNA, the CDR3 is TGCAGCGGGTCAACTTCCGGAGAGACCCAGTACTTC. The variable domain in full, with the rest retrieved from reference TRBV29-1 and TRBJ2-5, is SAVISQKPSRDICQRGTSLTIQCQVDSQVTMMFWYRQQPGQSLTLIATANQGSEATYESGFVIDKFPISRPNLTFSTLTVSNMSPEDSSIYLCSGSTSGETQYFGPGTRLLVL.